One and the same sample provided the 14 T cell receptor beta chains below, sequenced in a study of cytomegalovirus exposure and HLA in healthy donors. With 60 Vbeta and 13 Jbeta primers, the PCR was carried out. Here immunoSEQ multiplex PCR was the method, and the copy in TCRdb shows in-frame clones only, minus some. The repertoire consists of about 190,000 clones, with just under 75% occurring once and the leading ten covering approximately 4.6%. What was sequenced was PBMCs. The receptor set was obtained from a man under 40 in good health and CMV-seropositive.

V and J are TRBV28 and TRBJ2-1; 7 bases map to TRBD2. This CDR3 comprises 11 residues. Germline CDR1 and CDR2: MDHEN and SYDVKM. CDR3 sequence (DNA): TGTGTCCTCGGGACTAACAATGAGCAGTTCTTC. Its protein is CVLGTNNEQFF.

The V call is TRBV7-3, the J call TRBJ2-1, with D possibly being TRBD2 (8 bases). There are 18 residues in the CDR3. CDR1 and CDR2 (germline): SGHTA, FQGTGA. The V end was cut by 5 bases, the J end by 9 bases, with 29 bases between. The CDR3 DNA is TGTGCCAGCAGCCTATGGACTAGCCTGAGGGGGCACGGTGTTGAGCAGTTCTTC. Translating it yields CASSLWTSLRGHGVEQFF.

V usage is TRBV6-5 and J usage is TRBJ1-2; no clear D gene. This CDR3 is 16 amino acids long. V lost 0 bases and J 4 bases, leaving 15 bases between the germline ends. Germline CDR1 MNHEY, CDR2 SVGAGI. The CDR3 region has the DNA TGTGCCAGCAGTTACTCTTCGGCAGGTCGGGGCTATGGCTACACCTTC. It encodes CASSYSSAGRGYGYTF.

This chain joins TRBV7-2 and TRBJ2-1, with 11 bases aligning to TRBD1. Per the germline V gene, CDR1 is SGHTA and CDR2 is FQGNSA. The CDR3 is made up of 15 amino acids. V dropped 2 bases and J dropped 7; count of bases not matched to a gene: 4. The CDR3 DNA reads TGTGCCAGCAGCTTAACCGGACAGGGGGCAAATGAGCAGTTCTTC. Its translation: CASSLTGQGANEQFF.

The DNA for the CDR3 is TGTGCCTGTGGGCCGTGGGTGAACACCGGGGAGCTGTTTTTT. Translation: CACGPWVNTGELFF. The chain employs TRBV19 and TRBJ2-2; D ambiguous. Trimming cost V 11 bases and J 1 base, with 14 bases left between them. Germline V gene lookup returns CDR1 LNHDA and CDR2 SQIVND (reference sequence). CDR3 length equals 14 residues. Full variable domain (remainder filled in from reference TRBV19 and TRBJ2-2): DGGITQSPKYLFRKEGQNVTLSCEQNLNHDAMYWYRQDPGQGLRLIYYSQIVNDFQKGDIAEGYSVSREKKESFPLTVTSAQKNPTAFYLCACGPWVNTGELFFGEGSRLTVL.

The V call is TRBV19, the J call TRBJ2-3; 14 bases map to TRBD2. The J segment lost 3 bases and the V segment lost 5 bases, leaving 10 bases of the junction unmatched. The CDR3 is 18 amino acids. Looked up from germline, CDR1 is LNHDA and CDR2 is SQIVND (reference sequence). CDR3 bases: TGTGCCAGTAGTCAGAGACTAGCGGGGGGGCCAGGTACAGATACGCAGTATTTT. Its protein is CASSQRLAGGPGTDTQYF.

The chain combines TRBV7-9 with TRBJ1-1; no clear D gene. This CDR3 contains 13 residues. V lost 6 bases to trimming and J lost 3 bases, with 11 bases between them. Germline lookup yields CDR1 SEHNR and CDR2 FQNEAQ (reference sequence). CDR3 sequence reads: CASSLTGDTEAFF. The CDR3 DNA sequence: TGTGCCAGCAGTCTGACGGGAGACACTGAAGCTTTCTTT.

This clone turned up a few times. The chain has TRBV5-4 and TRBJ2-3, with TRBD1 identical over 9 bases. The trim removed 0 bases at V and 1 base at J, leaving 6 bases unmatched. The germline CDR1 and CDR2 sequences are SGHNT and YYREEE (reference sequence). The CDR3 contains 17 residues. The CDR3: CASSLVQGAGGTDTQYF. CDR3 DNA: TGTGCCAGCAGCTTGGTACAGGGGGCTGGTGGCACAGATACGCAGTATTTT.

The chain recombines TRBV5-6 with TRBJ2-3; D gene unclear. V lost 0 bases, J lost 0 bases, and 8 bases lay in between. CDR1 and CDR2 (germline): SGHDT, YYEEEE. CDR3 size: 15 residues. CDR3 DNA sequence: TGTGCCAGCAGCTTGGCTTCGGTCAGCACAGATACGCAGTATTTT. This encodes CASSLASVSTDTQYF.

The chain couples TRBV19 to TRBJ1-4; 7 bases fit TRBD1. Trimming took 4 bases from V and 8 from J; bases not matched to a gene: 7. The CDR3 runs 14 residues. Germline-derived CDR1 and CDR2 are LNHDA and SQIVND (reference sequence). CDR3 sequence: CASSREDRTEKLFF. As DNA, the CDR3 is TGTGCCAGTAGTAGGGAGGACAGGACGGAAAAACTGTTTTTT.

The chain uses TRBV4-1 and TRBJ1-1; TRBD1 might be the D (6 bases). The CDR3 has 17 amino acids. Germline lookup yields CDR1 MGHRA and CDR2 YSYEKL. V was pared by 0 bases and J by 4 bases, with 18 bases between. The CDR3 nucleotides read TGCGCCAGCAGCCAAGAACCAGAGACAGGTTTGATCACTGAAGCTTTCTTT. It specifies CASSQEPETGLITEAFF.

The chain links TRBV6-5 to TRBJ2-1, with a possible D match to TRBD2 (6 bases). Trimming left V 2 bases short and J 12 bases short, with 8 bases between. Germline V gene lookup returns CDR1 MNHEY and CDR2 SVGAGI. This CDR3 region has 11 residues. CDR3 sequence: CASSYGEVQFF. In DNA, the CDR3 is TGTGCCAGCAGTTACGGGGAGGTGCAGTTCTTC.

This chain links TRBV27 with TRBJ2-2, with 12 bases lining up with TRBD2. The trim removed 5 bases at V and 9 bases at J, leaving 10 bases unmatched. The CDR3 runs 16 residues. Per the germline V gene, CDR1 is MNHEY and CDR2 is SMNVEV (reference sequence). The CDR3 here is CASSPSLAGGSRELFF. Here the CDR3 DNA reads TGTGCCAGCAGTCCCTCCCTAGCGGGAGGGTCGAGGGAGCTGTTTTTT.

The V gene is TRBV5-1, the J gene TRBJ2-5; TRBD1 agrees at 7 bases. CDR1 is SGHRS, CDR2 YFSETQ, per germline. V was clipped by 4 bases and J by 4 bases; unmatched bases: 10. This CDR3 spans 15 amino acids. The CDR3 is CASSTTTGKGETQYF. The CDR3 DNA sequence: TGCGCCAGCAGCACTACGACAGGGAAAGGAGAGACCCAGTACTTC.